This TCR beta chain came from a study of OX40 agonist ivuxolimab in advanced cancers. About the research overall: Participants, 82.7% male, averaged roughly 60 years of age, ranging from roughly 23 to 80. Participants could have had prior anti-PD-1, anti-PD-L1 or anti-CTLA-4 therapy, and around 40% had some.

The germline V and J ends were trimmed by 3 bases and 0 bases, with 5 bases remaining between them. The CDR3 runs 14 residues. The V gene's germline CDR1 is SGHDN and CDR2 FVKESK. The method was immunoSEQ multiplex PCR; TCRdb's version includes in-frame clones alone and lacks a portion of them. The profile shows tens of thousands of clones, about 90% of them singletons. The J gene is TRBJ2-2, the V gene TRBV14; D unresolved. The sequencing used CD4+ or CD8+ T cells sorted from blood, collected in a trial of the OX40 agonist ivuxolimab. The TCR comes from an adult with an advanced solid tumor such as melanoma, head and neck, liver or kidney cancer. The CDR3: CASSQYANTGELFF. The CDR3 bases are TGTGCCAGCAGCCAGTACGCGAACACCGGGGAGCTGTTTTTT. Using reference TRBV14 and TRBJ2-2 for the parts outside the CDR3, the full variable domain is EAGVTQFPSHSVIEKGQTVTLRCDPISGHDNLYWYRRVMGKEIKFLLHFVKESKQDESGMPNNRFLAERTGGTYSTLKVQPAELEDSGVYFCASSQYANTGELFFGEGSRLTVL.